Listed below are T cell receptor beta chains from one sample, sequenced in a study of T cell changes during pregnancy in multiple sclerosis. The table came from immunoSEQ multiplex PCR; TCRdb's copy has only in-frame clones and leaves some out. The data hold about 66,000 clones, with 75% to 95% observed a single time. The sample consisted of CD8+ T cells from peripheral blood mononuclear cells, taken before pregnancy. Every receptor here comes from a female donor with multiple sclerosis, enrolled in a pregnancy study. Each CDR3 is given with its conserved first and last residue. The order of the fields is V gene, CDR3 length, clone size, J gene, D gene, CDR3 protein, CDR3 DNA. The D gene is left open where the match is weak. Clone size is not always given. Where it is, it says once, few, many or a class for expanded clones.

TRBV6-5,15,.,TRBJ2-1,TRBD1,CASSQGQGPYNEQFF,TGTGCCAGCAGCCAGGGACAGGGACCTTACAATGAGCAGTTCTTC
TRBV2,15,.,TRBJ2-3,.,CASSEGHSKADTQYF,TGTGCCAGCAGTGAGGGCCACTCCAAGGCAGATACGCAGTATTTT
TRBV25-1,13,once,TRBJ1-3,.,CASSPRVGNTIYF,TGTGCCAGCAGTCCACGAGTAGGAAACACCATATATTTT
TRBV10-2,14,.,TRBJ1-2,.,CASSESGDNYGYTF,TGCGCCAGCAGTGAGTCGGGAGATAACTATGGCTACACCTTC
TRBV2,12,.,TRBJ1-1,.,CAGLRADTEAFF,TGTGCCGGCCTGAGGGCGGACACTGAAGCTTTCTTT
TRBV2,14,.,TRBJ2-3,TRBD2,CASRGLADTDTQYF,TGTGCCAGCAGGGGACTAGCGGATACAGATACGCAGTATTTT
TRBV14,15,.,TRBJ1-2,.,CASSLGRTGSPGYTF,TGTGCCAGCAGCCTAGGTAGAACAGGGTCACCTGGCTACACCTTC
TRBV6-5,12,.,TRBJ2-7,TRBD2,CASSFGGGKQYF,TGTGCCAGCAGTTTCGGCGGGGGGAAGCAGTACTTC
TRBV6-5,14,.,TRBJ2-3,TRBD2,CATFSGGASDTQYF,TGTGCCACATTCAGCGGGGGGGCGTCAGATACGCAGTATTTT
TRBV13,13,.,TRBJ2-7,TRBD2,CASRLAGGREQYF,TGTGCCAGTCGACTAGCGGGGGGAAGGGAGCAGTACTTC
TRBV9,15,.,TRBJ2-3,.,CASSQTGSSTDTQYF,TGTGCCAGCAGCCAGACAGGTTCTAGCACAGATACGCAGTATTTT
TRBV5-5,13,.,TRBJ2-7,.,CASSLGDPLEQYF,TGTGCCAGCAGCTTAGGGGATCCCCTCGAGCAGTACTTC
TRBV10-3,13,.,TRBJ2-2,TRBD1,CAISDDRAGELFF,TGTGCCATCAGTGACGACAGGGCCGGGGAGCTGTTTTTT
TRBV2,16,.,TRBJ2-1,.,CASSQLRGAGNNEQFF,TGTGCCAGCAGTCAGTTACGGGGGGCTGGCAACAATGAGCAGTTCTTC
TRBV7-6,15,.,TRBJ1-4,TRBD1,CASNPDGTDDEKLFF,TGTGCCAGCAACCCCGACGGGACAGATGATGAAAAACTGTTTTTT
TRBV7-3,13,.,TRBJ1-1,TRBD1,CASSYSGGTEAFF,TGTGCCAGCTCGTACTCAGGGGGCACTGAAGCTTTCTTT
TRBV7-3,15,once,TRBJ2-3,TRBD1,CASSAGQGETDTQYF,TGTGCCAGCAGCGCAGGACAGGGAGAGACGGATACGCAGTATTTT
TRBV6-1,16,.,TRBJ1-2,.,CASSDIPRQAIIGYTF,TGTGCCAGCAGTGATATCCCCAGACAGGCGATCATTGGCTACACCTTC
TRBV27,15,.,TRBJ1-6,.,CASSLGRDPYSPLHF,TGTGCCAGCAGTTTAGGGCGTGACCCGTACTCACCCCTCCACTTT
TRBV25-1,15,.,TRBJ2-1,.,CASSEWGTLHPGQFF,TGTGCCAGCAGTGAATGGGGGACACTTCACCCTGGGCAGTTCTTC
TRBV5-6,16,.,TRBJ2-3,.,CASSPGVGGPPDTQYF,TGTGCCAGCAGCCCTGGGGTGGGGGGGCCGCCAGATACGCAGTATTTT
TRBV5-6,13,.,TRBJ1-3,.,CASSLGQSNTIYF,TGTGCCAGCAGCCTTGGACAGTCAAACACCATATATTTT
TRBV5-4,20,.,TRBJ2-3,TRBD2,CASSLPAASGGSHSTDTQYF,TGTGCCAGCAGCTTGCCTGCAGCTAGCGGGGGGTCTCATAGCACAGATACGCAGTATTTT
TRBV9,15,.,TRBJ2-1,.,CASSAGGPNYNEQFF,TGTGCCAGCAGCGCCGGGGGGCCTAACTACAATGAGCAGTTCTTC
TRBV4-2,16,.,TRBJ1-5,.,CASSQDEQGFYQPQHF,TGTGCCAGCAGCCAAGATGAACAGGGCTTCTACCAGCCCCAGCATTTT